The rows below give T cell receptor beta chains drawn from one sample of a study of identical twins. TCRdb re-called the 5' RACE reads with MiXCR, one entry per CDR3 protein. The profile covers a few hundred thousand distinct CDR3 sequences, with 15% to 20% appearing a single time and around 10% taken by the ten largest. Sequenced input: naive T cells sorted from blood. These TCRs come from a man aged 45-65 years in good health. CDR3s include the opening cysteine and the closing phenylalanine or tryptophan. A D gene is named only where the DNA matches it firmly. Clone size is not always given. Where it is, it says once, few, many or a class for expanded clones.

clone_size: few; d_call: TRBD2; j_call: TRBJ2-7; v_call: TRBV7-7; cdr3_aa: CASSLVGRGSSYEQYF; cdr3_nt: TGTGCTAGCAGCTTAGTGGGGAGGGGTAGCTCCTACGAGCAGTACTTC
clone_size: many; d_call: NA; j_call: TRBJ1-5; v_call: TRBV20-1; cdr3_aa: CSASRGFGYSNQPQHF; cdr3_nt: TGCAGTGCTAGCCGAGGGTTCGGGTATAGCAATCAGCCCCAGCATTTT
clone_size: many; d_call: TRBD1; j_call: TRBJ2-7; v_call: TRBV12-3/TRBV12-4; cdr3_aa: CASSPDRGMYEQYF; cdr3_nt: TGTGCCAGCAGTCCCGACAGGGGGATGTACGAGCAGTACTTC
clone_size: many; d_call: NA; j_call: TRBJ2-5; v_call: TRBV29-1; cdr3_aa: CSVEGGRQETQYF; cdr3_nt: TGCAGCGTTGAGGGGGGGCGGCAAGAGACCCAGTACTTC
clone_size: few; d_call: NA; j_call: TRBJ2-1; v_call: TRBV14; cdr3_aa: CASSQAALGHLLGMQNEQFF; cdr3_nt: TGTGCCAGCAGCCAAGCGGCCCTAGGTCACCTTCTCGGTATGCAGAATGAGCAGTTCTTC
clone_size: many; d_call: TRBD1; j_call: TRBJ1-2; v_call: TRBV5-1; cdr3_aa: CASSPAEGTGTLNYGYTF; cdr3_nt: TGCGCCAGCAGCCCAGCGGAGGGGACAGGGACCCTTAACTATGGCTACACCTTC
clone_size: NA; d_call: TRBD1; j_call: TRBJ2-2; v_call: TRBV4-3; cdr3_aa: CASSKRQTGVGTGELFF; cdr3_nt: TGCGCCAGCAGCAAAAGACAGACAGGGGTTGGGACCGGGGAGCTGTTTTTT
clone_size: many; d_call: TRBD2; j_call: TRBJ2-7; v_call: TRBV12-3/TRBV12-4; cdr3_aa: CASSWGGTSAMDEQYF; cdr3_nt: TGTGCCAGCAGTTGGGGCGGGACTAGCGCTATGGACGAGCAGTACTTC
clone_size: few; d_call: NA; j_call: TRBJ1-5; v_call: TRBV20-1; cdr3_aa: CSARRGASQPQHF; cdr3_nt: TGCAGTGCTAGACGCGGGGCGTCTCAGCCCCAGCATTTT
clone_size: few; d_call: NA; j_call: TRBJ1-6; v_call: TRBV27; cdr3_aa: CASRRDVAANSPLHF; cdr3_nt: TGTGCCAGCAGGAGAGACGTGGCGGCCAATTCACCCCTCCACTTT
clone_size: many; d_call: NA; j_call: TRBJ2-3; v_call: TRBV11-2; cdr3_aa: CASSLLGGPWEADTQYF; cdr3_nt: TGTGCCAGCAGCCTCCTCGGGGGGCCGTGGGAAGCAGATACGCAGTATTTT
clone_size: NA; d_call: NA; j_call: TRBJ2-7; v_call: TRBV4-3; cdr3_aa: CASSQDADYEQYF; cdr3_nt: TGCGCCAGCAGCCAAGATGCCGATTACGAGCAGTACTTC
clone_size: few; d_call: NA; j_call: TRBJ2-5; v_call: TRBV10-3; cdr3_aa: CAISETGLQETQYF; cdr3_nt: TGTGCCATCAGTGAGACGGGACTCCAAGAGACCCAGTACTTC
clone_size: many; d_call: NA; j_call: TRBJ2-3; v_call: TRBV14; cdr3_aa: CASSQGLAPDTQYF; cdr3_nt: TGTGCCAGCAGCCAAGGCCTAGCTCCAGATACGCAGTATTTT
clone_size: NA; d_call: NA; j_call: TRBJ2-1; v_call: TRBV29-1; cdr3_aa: CSVALGGIGNEQFF; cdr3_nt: TGCAGCGTTGCCCTGGGCGGGATTGGAAATGAGCAGTTCTTC
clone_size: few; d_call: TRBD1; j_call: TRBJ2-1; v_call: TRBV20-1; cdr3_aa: CSASGRGGATIEQFF; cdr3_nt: TGCAGTGCTAGTGGGCGAGGGGGCGCGACTATTGAGCAGTTCTTC
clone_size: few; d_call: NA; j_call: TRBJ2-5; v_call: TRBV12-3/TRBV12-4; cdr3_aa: CASRGRGSPTLYF; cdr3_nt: TGTGCCAGCAGGGGGAGGGGGTCGCCGACTCTGTACTTC
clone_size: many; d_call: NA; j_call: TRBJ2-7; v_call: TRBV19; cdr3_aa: CASSIDGGSYEQYF; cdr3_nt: TGTGCCAGTAGTATAGATGGAGGGAGCTACGAGCAGTACTTC
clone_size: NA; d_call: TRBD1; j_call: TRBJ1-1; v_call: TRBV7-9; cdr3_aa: CASSLPGQMNTEAFF; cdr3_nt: TGTGCCAGCAGCTTACCGGGACAGATGAACACTGAAGCTTTCTTT
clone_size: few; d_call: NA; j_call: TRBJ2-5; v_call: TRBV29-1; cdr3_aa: CSVEGQQETQYF; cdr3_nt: TGCAGCGTTGAAGGGCAGCAAGAGACCCAGTACTTC
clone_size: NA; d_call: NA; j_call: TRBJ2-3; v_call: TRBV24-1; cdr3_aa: CATSAADTQYF; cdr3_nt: TGTGCCACCAGTGCAGCAGATACGCAGTATTTT
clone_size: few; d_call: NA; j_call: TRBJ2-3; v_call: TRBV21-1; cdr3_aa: CASRGTDGTSSPDTQYF; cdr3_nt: TGTGCCAGCAGGGGAACAGACGGGACTAGCAGCCCAGATACGCAGTATTTT
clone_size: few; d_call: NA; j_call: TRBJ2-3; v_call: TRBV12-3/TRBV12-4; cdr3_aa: CASSPWAGVGDTQYF; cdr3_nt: TGTGCCAGCAGTCCATGGGCCGGGGTAGGGGATACGCAGTATTTT
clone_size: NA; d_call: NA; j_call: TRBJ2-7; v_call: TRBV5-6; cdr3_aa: CASSTRVPYEQYF; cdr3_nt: TGTGCCAGCAGTACCAGGGTTCCCTACGAGCAGTACTTC
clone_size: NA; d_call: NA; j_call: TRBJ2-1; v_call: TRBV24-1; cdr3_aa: CATSGGQRSSYNEQFF; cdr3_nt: TGTGCCACCAGTGGGGGACAAAGGAGCTCCTACAATGAGCAGTTCTTC
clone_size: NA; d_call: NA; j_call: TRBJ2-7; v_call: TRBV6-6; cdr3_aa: CASSYGEQYF; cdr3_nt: TGTGCCAGCAGTTACGGCGAGCAGTACTTC
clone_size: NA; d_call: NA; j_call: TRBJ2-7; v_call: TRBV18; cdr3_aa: CASSPGAPRVEQYF; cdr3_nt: TGTGCCAGCTCACCCGGGGCACCAAGGGTCGAGCAGTACTTC
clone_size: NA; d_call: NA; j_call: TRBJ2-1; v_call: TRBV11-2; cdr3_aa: CASSTKTDEFF; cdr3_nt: TGTGCCAGCAGCACCAAAACGGACGAGTTCTTC
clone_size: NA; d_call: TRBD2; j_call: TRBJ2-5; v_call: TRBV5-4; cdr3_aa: CASSLISGRERIETQYF; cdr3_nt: TGTGCCAGCAGCTTGATTTCTGGGAGGGAGAGGATAGAGACCCAGTACTTC
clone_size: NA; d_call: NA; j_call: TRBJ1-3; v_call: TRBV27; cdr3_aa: CASGISPVGDTIYF; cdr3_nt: TGTGCCAGCGGAATTAGCCCGGTCGGAGACACCATATATTTT
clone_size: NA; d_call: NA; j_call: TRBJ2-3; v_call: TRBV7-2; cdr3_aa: CASSSRSGVRTDTQYF; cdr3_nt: TGTGCCAGCAGCTCACGGAGTGGGGTCCGCACAGATACGCAGTATTTT
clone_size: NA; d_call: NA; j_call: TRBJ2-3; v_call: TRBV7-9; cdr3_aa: CASSLYLDTQYF; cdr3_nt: TGTGCCAGCAGCCTCTACCTCGATACGCAGTATTTT
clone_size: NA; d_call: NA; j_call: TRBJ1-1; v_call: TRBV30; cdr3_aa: CAWSKQGGTEAFF; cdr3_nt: TGTGCCTGGAGCAAACAGGGCGGCACTGAAGCTTTCTTT